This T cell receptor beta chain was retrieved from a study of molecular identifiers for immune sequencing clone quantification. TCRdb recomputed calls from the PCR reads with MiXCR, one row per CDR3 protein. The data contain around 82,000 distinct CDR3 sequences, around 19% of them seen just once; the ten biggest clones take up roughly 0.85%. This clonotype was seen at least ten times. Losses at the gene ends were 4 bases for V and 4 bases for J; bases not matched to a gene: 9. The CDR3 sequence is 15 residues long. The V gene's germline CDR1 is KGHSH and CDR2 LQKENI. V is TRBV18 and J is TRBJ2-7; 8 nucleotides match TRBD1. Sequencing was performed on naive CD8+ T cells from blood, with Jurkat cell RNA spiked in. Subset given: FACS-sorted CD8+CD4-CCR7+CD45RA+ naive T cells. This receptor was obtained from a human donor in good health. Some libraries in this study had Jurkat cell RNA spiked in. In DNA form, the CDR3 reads TGTGCCAGCTCACGGGGACAGGCTGGGGGTTACGAGCAGTACTTC. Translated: CASSRGQAGGYEQYF. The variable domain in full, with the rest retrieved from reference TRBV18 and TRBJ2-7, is NAGVMQNPRHLVRRRGQEARLRCSPMKGHSHVYWYRQLPEEGLKFMVYLQKENIIDESGMPKERFSAEFPKEGPSILRIQQVVRGDSAAYFCASSRGQAGGYEQYFGPGTRLTVT.